The 8 T cell receptor beta chains presented below share a single source sample, sequenced in a study of Ad26.COV2.S vaccination and SARS-CoV-2 variants (dated by TCRdb to about 2021). Receptors were amplified or captured by the immunoSEQ multiplex PCR assay. What TCRdb holds here is the immuneACCESS table cut down to in-frame rearrangements. Part of the clones is not present; checked against another copy, under half of the missing clones reflect an unresolved V gene, and the others are unexplained. Counted in this sample were hundreds of thousands of clones; about 91% of them appeared once. The top ten clones comprise about 2.5% of the sample. The treatment or condition tag for this specimen amounts to: around 19 received Ad26.COV2.S at low or high dose, single or two shots; about 5 received placebo; per-sample allocation not given. Repertoires of vaccine and placebo recipients were sequenced from samples taken on day 63 after the first injection.

The source was peripheral blood, collected in a trial of Ad26.COV2.S vaccine versus placebo. The receptors here all came from a person between 18 and 65 years old who received the Ad26.COV2.S COVID-19 vaccine or a placebo.

CDR3 residues: CASSQDTAGHLRGYTF. The CDR3 DNA follows: TGTGCCAGCAGCCAAGATACGGCGGGACACCTTAGAGGCTACACCTTC. The rearrangement links TRBV4-2 to TRBJ1-2; a possible D gene is TRBD1 (6 bases). CDR1 is LGHNA and CDR2 is YNFKEQ in the germline V gene. The CDR3 sequence is 16 residues long. V was shortened by 0 bases and J by 8 bases, with 19 bases between the two germline ends.

The rearrangement links TRBV2 to TRBJ2-2; D uncertain. The length of the CDR3 is 14 residues. CDR1 SNHLY and CDR2 FYNNEI come from the germline V gene. The V gene lost 7 bases and the J gene lost 1 base, with 10 bases spanning the gap. The DNA of the CDR3 is TGTGCCAGCAATCCGGGCCGGAACACCGGGGAGCTGTTTTTT. It is translated as CASNPGRNTGELFF.

This chain connects TRBV3-1 (or the pseudogene TRBV3-2) to TRBJ1-6, with a weak D call TRBD1 (6 bases). There are 20 residues in the CDR3. Germline CDR1 is LGHDT and CDR2 is YNNKEL (reference sequence). V lost 4 bases and J lost 0, with 22 bases in between. CDR3 amino acids: CASSRSPVGTPSSYNSPLHF. The CDR3 nucleotides are TGTGCCAGCAGCCGCAGCCCGGTAGGGACACCGAGCTCCTATAATTCACCCCTCCACTTT.

This clone was detected only once. The V and J genes are TRBV5-1 and TRBJ2-1; TRBD1 matches at 9 bases. Germline V CDR1 and CDR2: SGHRS, YFSETQ. The CDR3 contains 15 residues. The junction had 5 bases not matched to a gene; V was cut back by 1 base and J by 6 bases. The CDR3 nucleotides read TGCGCCAGCAGCTTGTTAACAGGGGGCCTCAATGAGCAGTTCTTC. It codes for CASSLLTGGLNEQFF.

This clone was detected only once. The chain has TRBV4-3 and TRBJ2-7; D unresolved. CDR1 and CDR2 (germline): LGHNA, YSLEER. Trimming took off 2 bases at V and 4 bases at J, with 12 bases between the two ends. This CDR3 has 14 amino acids. CDR3 DNA: TGCGCCAGCAGCCAATTTTGGTACAGTTACGAGCAGTACTTC. This translates into CASSQFWYSYEQYF.

This clone has only one observation. The chain couples TRBV11-3 to TRBJ2-7, with 8 bases that match TRBD1. Germline lookup yields CDR1 SGHNT and CDR2 YENEEA. CDR3 length: 14 amino acids. J gave up 6 bases and V 4 bases, and 8 bases lay outside the gene matches. DNA for the CDR3: TGTGCCAGCAGCTCTGAAGGACAGGGCTCCGAGCAGTACTTC. As protein: CASSSEGQGSEQYF.

The chain carries TRBV13 and TRBJ1-5; D might be TRBD1 (6 bases). Germline loops: CDR1 PRHDT, CDR2 FYEKMQ (reference sequence). CDR3 length equals 14 residues. V was pared by 5 bases and J by 3 bases, with 11 bases between. The chain's CDR3 is CASSRGGPNQPQHF. The CDR3 bases are TGTGCCAGCAGCCGGGGGGGCCCCAATCAGCCCCAGCATTTT. The variable domain in full, completed from reference TRBV13 and TRBJ1-5, reads AAGVIQSPRHLIKEKRETATLKCYPIPRHDTVYWYQQGPGQDPQFLISFYEKMQSDKGSIPDRFSAQQFSDYHSELNMSSLELGDSALYFCASSRGGPNQPQHFGDGTRLSIL.

The rearrangement joins TRBV19 to TRBJ1-4, with 10 bases fitting TRBD1. Germline V gene data show CDR1 as LNHDA and CDR2 as SQIVND (reference sequence). V lost 5 bases to trimming and J lost 4 bases; unmatched junction nucleotides: 10. CDR3 length: 17 amino acids. CDR3 protein: CASSPRTGGIGNEKLFF. In nucleotides, the CDR3 is TGTGCCAGTAGTCCCCGGACAGGGGGGATCGGTAATGAAAAACTGTTTTTT.